This entry concerns a single T cell receptor (beta chain). This CDR3 is missing its conserved last phenylalanine or tryptophan, likely due to a read error. This sample is drawn from a study of technical replicates of blood from a few donors. TCRdb's table, derived via immunoSEQ multiplex PCR, lists solely in-frame clones and lacks some. The sample has roughly 100,000 clones, roughly 95% seen once; the top ten hold 0.36%. The V gene's germline CDR1 is LNHDA and CDR2 SQIVND (reference sequence). V was pared by 5 bases and J by 7 bases, with 7 bases of the junction left unmatched. This CDR3 comprises 13 residues.

Sequencing was carried out using T cells isolated from PBMCs. This TCR came from a human donor in good health. The rearrangement joins TRBV19 to TRBJ1-2, with TRBD1 matching 7 bases. The CDR3 sequence: CASSSQGDRGYTL. In nucleotides, the CDR3 is TGTGCCAGTAGTTCGCAGGGGGACCGTGGCTACACCCTC.